A single sample is the source of the 27 T cell receptor beta chains below, sequenced in a study of blood T cells in healthy people across ages. For the second PCR, which ran for about 7 to 12 cycles, a sample-barcoded 5' primer and a J-beta primer mix were used. MiXCR, run by TCRdb on the 5' RACE reads, gives a single entry per CDR3 protein. The repertoire holds 1.8 million or so distinct CDR3 sequences, with about two fifths as singletons. The sequenced material came from blood. Receptors were obtained from a human donor in good health.

The V and J genes are TRBV7-9 and TRBJ1-1, with D perhaps matching TRBD1 (5 bases). The germline V gene has CDR1 SEHNR and CDR2 FQNEAQ (reference sequence). The V end was cut by 5 bases, the J end by 5 bases, with 15 bases between. This CDR3 spans 14 amino acids. The DNA of the CDR3 is TGTGCCAGCAGCCGAATCCTGGGGGGGACTGAAGCTTTCTTT. It codes for CASSRILGGTEAFF.

This clonotype occurred many times. The J gene is TRBJ2-7, the V gene TRBV7-3; the D is unclear. The germline CDR1 and CDR2 sequences are SGHTA and FQGTGA. CDR3 size: 13 residues. The ends were cut back, 0 bases at V and 5 bases at J, with 8 bases in the middle. The CDR3 is CASSLTGSDEQYF. The CDR3 region has the DNA TGTGCCAGCAGCTTAACGGGCTCGGACGAGCAGTACTTC.

The table lists this clonotype with a few counts. The V and J genes are TRBV29-1 and TRBJ2-5; D is unresolved. This CDR3 has 15 residues. Germline V CDR1 and CDR2: SQVTM, ANQGSEA. V shed 4 bases and J shed 4 bases, with 19 bases lying between them. CDR3 sequence reads: CSVGVVPPGGETQYF. For the CDR3, the DNA is TGCAGCGTTGGTGTTGTCCCTCCGGGTGGAGAGACCCAGTACTTC.

The chain combines TRBV7-2 with TRBJ1-2; D might be TRBD1 (6 bases). Germline CDR1 reads SGHTA; CDR2 reads FQGNSA. The CDR3 loop spans 14 amino acids. The V end lost 3 bases, the J end lost 2 bases, and 10 bases lay between the germline ends. CDR3 nucleotides: TGTGCCAGCAGCTTTTCCGGACAGAACTATGGCTACACCTTC. The encoded protein is CASSFSGQNYGYTF. Variable domain in full (rest from reference TRBV7-2 and TRBJ1-2): GAGVSQSPSNKVTEKGKDVELRCDPISGHTALYWYRQSLGQGLEFLIYFQGNSAPDKSGLPSDRFSAERTGGSVSTLTIQRTQQEDSAVYLCASSFSGQNYGYTFGSGTRLTVV.

Ten or more counts support this clonotype. This chain joins TRBV6-5 and TRBJ2-6; possibly TRBD1 for D (6 bases). The CDR3 has 15 amino acids. Trimming cost V 2 bases and J 2 bases, with 7 bases left between them. Per the germline V gene, CDR1 is MNHEY and CDR2 is SVGAGI. The CDR3 nucleotides read TGTGCCAGCAGTTACCAGGGGACTGGGGCCAACGTCCTGACTTTC. Its protein product is CASSYQGTGANVLTF.

This clonotype appeared a single time. A junction end diverges from the germline sequence, so it may reflect a read error. The V call is TRBV12-3 or TRBV12-4, the J call TRBJ1-4, with D possibly being TRBD1 (6 bases). CDR3 length: 14 residues. The chain's CDR3 is CASSLRGGNEKRFF. In DNA, the CDR3 is TGTGCCAGCAGTTTACGAGGGGGAAATGAAAAACGGTTTTTT.

This clonotype came up a few times. V gene TRBV10-3 combines with J gene TRBJ1-2, with a tentative D call TRBD1 (5 bases). The CDR3 has 15 residues. Germline V gene sequence: CDR1 ENHRY, CDR2 SYGVKD. V gave up 6 bases and J gave up 3 bases, with 17 bases separating them. The CDR3 region has the DNA TGTGCCATCAGCAGAGAGGGGTTACGGGACTATGGCTACACCTTC. Its protein product is CAISREGLRDYGYTF.

This clonotype appeared a single time. This chain connects TRBV5-1 to TRBJ2-5; 9 nucleotides match TRBD2. The length of the CDR3 is 14 residues. Germline values: CDR1 SGHRS, CDR2 YFSETQ. The trim removed 7 bases at V and 1 base at J, leaving 5 bases unmatched. CDR3 protein: CASGISGGQETQYF. In DNA form, the CDR3 reads TGCGCCAGCGGAATTAGCGGGGGCCAAGAGACCCAGTACTTC.

CDR3 nucleotide sequence: TGCAGTGCTAGACCACGACTAGCGGGGGAGACCCAGTTCTTC. Translating it yields CSARPRLAGETQFF. This sequence joins TRBV20-1 and TRBJ2-1; TRBD2 agrees at 12 bases. This CDR3 is 14 amino acids long. Germline CDR1 reads DFQATT; CDR2 reads SNEGSKA (reference sequence). J lost 13 bases, V lost 2 bases, and 9 bases had no gene match.

The genes are TRBV4-3 and TRBJ1-2, with D possibly matching TRBD1 (5 bases). The CDR3 runs to 15 residues. CDR1 and CDR2 from the germline V gene are LGHNA and YSLEER. V was trimmed by 3 bases and J by 7 bases, leaving 18 bases between them. CDR3 nucleotide sequence: TGCGCCAGCAGCCAGGAGGGACGCTGGCATGGTGGCTACACCTTC. Translation gives CASSQEGRWHGGYTF.

This clonotype came up a few times. V usage is TRBV20-1 and J usage is TRBJ2-4; D is undetermined. Trimming shortened V by 0 bases and J by 9 bases, and 9 bases separated the two germline ends. Germline V lookup: CDR1 DFQATT, CDR2 SNEGSKA (reference sequence). This CDR3 has 12 residues. DNA of the CDR3: TGCAGTGCTAGAGAGGGGATGTCCATTCAGTACTTC. This encodes CSAREGMSIQYF.

In regard to this clonotype: A much larger clone is a single base away; this may be a read error. The chain uses TRBV7-2 and TRBJ2-5, with 8 bases identical to TRBD2. With the DNA end fitting TRBJ2-7 better, the J assignment may be wrong. The CDR3 loop spans 18 amino acids. Looked up from germline, CDR1 is SGHTA and CDR2 is FQGNSA. CDR3: CASSVKGEVAGTGYEQYF. The DNA for the CDR3 is TGTGCCAGCAGCGTAAAGGGGGAGGTAGCGGGGACCGGATACGAGCAGTACTTC.

This chain links TRBV12-3 or TRBV12-4 with TRBJ1-2; 10 positions match TRBD1. This CDR3 region has 16 residues. J gave up 4 bases and V 6 bases, and 11 bases lay outside the gene matches. In DNA, the CDR3 is TGTGCCAGCAGACCCGGGACAGGGGCTCTAGTCTATGGCTACACCTTC. This codes for CASRPGTGALVYGYTF.

The chain joins TRBV10-3 to TRBJ1-1; D is uncertain. The CDR3 has 14 residues. Germline assignment: CDR1 ENHRY and CDR2 SYGVKD. V shed 4 bases and J shed 0 bases, with 9 bases lying between them. The CDR3 bases are TGTGCCATCAGTGCTCGCGACCTGAACACTGAAGCTTTCTTT. This translates into CAISARDLNTEAFF.

The V call is TRBV7-3, the J call TRBJ1-1; TRBD1 aligns across 7 bases. The germline V gene has CDR1 SGHTA and CDR2 FQGTGA. Unmatched junction bases numbered 9, after V lost 6 bases and J lost 8 bases. This CDR3 is 13 amino acids long. CDR3 sequence (DNA): TGTGCCAGCAGTCCCGACAGGGATAGGGAAGCTTTCTTT. This translates into CASSPDRDREAFF.

This clonotype turned up a few times. This chain connects TRBV9 to TRBJ2-5, with unresolved D. The CDR3 totals 14 residues. Germline loops: CDR1 SGDLS, CDR2 YYNGEE. The V gene lost 0 bases and the J gene lost 3 bases, with 9 bases spanning the gap. The CDR3 loop reads CASSVETAKETQYF. The DNA of the CDR3 is TGTGCCAGCAGCGTAGAGACTGCCAAAGAGACCCAGTACTTC.

The rearrangement joins TRBV6-1 to TRBJ1-2; D perhaps matches TRBD1 (6 bases). Between the trimmed V and J ends, which lost 4 bases and 8 bases, there was a span of 20 bases. Germline CDR1 is MNHNS and CDR2 is SASEGT. This CDR3 has 15 amino acids. For the CDR3, the DNA is TGTGCCAGCAGTGGATGGGACAAGGGGCTTTGGGGCTACACCTTC. Translated, it gives CASSGWDKGLWGYTF.

The chain carries TRBV11-1 and TRBJ1-1, with a tentative D call TRBD1 (5 bases). V gave up 5 bases and J gave up 6 bases, with 13 bases separating them. The CDR3 totals 13 residues. Germline CDR1 is SGHAT and CDR2 is FQDESV (reference sequence). The CDR3: CASSPVDTSEAFF. The CDR3 nucleotides read TGTGCCAGCAGCCCTGTGGACACCTCTGAAGCTTTCTTT.

The rearrangement joins TRBV5-1 to TRBJ2-5; the match to TRBD1 covers 9 bases. TRBJ2-7 matches the DNA end more closely, so the J call is doubtful. Germline lookup yields CDR1 SGHRS and CDR2 YFSETQ. The CDR3 runs 15 residues. As DNA, the CDR3 is TGCGCCAGCAGCCCCCTGGACAGGGGATCTTACGAGCAGTACTTC. It translates to CASSPLDRGSYEQYF.

This clonotype was recorded a few times. CDR3 sequence reads: CASSLAPMGGGNNEQFF. The CDR3 DNA sequence: TGTGCCAGCAGCTTAGCCCCCATGGGGGGGGGCAACAATGAGCAGTTCTTC. The V and J genes are TRBV7-2 and TRBJ2-1, with a possible D match to TRBD2 (7 bases). CDR1 and CDR2 (germline): SGHTA, FQGNSA. V dropped 0 bases and J dropped 5 bases, with 17 bases sitting between them. The CDR3 is 17 amino acids. Variable domain in full (rest from reference TRBV7-2 and TRBJ2-1): GAGVSQSPSNKVTEKGKDVELRCDPISGHTALYWYRQSLGQGLEFLIYFQGNSAPDKSGLPSDRFSAERTGGSVSTLTIQRTQQEDSAVYLCASSLAPMGGGNNEQFFGPGTRLTVL.

There are a few counts of this clonotype. The chain employs TRBV2 and TRBJ2-7; 7 bases are shared with TRBD1. The assigned J gene may be wrong: the sequence end matches TRBJ2-5 better. This CDR3 has 13 amino acids. CDR1 SNHLY and CDR2 FYNNEI come from the germline V gene. CDR3 nucleotides: TGTGCCAGTGTGACAGGGTACGGAGAGACCCAGTACTTC. Its translation is CASVTGYGETQYF.

This clonotype was detected only a few times. The chain has TRBV9 and TRBJ2-3; 9 bases fit TRBD2. Germline trimming cut 0 bases from V and 5 bases from J; bases unmatched to any gene: 13. There are 18 residues in the CDR3. Germline assignment: CDR1 SGDLS and CDR2 YYNGEE. This CDR3 reads CASSVAEHPRGGQDTQYF. CDR3 DNA: TGTGCCAGCAGCGTAGCCGAACACCCGCGGGGGGGGCAAGATACGCAGTATTTT.

The chain uses TRBV29-1 and TRBJ1-3; unclear D gene. The CDR3 consists of 13 residues. Germline V CDR1 and CDR2: SQVTM, ANQGSEA. The ends were cut back, 7 bases at V and 0 bases at J, with 10 bases in the middle. The chain's CDR3 is CSASHSSGNTIYF. CDR3 bases: TGCAGCGCCTCACACTCCTCTGGAAACACCATATATTTT.

Here the CDR3 reads CASSLSGGEEYF. DNA for the CDR3: TGTGCCAGCAGTTTATCGGGCGGGGAGGAGTACTTC. The gene calls are TRBV12-3 or TRBV12-4 and TRBJ2-5; a possible D gene is TRBD2 (6 bases). CDR3 length: 12 residues. V was cut by 2 bases and J by 12 bases, with 13 bases left in between.

As to this clonotype: At one boundary the junction diverges from the germline segment, which might be a read error. The chain uses TRBV29-1 and TRBJ2-3, with D uncertain. Per the germline V gene, CDR1 is SQVTM and CDR2 is ANQGSEA. This CDR3 is 14 amino acids long. The CDR3 region has the DNA TGCAGCGTTGGGTGGGCAGCGAGCATAGATACGCAGTATTTT. It yields the protein CSVGWAASIDTQYF.

The V gene is TRBV5-1, the J gene TRBJ1-1; unclear D gene. The CDR3 is 14 amino acids. Germline V CDR1 and CDR2: SGHRS, YFSETQ. V gave up 0 bases and J gave up 0 bases, with 6 bases separating them. The CDR3 spells CASSLEPMNTEAFF. The CDR3 DNA reads as TGCGCCAGCAGCTTGGAGCCCATGAACACTGAAGCTTTCTTT.

This clonotype was counted a few times. The CDR3 DNA is TGTGCCAGCAGCCAACTTTTGACGGAGACCTATGGCTACACCTTC. This sequence encodes CASSQLLTETYGYTF. The chain combines TRBV3-1 with TRBJ1-2; D gene unclear. CDR1 and CDR2 from the germline V gene are LGHDT and YNNKEL (reference sequence). Trimming stripped 2 bases from V and 4 bases from J, with 14 bases between. The length of the CDR3 is 15 residues. The full variable domain, rest sourced from reference TRBV3-1 and TRBJ1-2, is DTAVSQTPKYLVTQMGNDKSIKCEQNLGHDTMYWYKQDSKKFLKIMFSYNNKELIINETVPNRFSPKSPDKAHLNLHINSLELGDSAVYFCASSQLLTETYGYTFGSGTRLTVV.